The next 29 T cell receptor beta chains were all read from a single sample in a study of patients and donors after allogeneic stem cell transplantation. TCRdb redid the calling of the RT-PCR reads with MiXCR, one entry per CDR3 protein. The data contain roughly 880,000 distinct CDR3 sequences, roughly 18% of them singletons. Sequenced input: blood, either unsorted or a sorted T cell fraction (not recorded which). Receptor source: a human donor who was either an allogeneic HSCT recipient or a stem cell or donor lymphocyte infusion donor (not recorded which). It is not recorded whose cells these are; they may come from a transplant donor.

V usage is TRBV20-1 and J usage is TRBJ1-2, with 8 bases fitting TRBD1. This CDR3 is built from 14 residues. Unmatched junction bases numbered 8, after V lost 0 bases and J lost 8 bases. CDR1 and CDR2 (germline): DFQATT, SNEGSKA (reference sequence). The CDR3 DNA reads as TGCAGTGCTAGAGATCTTTCAGGGGGCCTGGGCTACACCTTC. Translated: CSARDLSGGLGYTF.

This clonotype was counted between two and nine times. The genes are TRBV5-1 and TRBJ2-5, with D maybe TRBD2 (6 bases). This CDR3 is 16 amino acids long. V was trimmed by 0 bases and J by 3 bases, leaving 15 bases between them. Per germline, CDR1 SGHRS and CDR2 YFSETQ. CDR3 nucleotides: TGCGCCAGCAGCTTGGAAGGGTTGGGGGGAAAAGAGACCCAGTACTTC. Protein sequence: CASSLEGLGGKETQYF.

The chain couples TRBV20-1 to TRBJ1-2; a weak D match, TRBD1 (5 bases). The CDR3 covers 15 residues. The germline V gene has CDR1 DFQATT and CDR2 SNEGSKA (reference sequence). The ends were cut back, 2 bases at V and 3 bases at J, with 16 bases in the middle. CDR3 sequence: CSARLSPLGDYGYTF. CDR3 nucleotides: TGCAGTGCTAGATTGTCCCCGCTAGGGGACTATGGCTACACCTTC.

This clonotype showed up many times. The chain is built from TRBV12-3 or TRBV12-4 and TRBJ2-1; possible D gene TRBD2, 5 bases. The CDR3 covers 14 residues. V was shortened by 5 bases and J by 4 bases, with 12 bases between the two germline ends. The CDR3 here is CASSGVRAYNEQFF. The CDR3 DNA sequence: TGTGCCAGCAGTGGGGTGAGGGCGTACAATGAGCAGTTCTTC.

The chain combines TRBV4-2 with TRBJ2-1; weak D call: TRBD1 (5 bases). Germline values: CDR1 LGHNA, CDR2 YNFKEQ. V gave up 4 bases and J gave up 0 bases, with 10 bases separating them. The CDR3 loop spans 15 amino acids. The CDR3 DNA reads TGTGCCAGCAGCCCAGGGATTAGCTCCTACAATGAGCAGTTCTTC. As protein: CASSPGISSYNEQFF.

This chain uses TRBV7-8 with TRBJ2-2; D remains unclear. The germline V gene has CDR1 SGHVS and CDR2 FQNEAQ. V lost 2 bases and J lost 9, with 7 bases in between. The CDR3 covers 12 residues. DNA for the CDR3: TGTGCCAGCAGCTTATGGACCCGGGAGCTGTTTTTT. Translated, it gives CASSLWTRELFF.

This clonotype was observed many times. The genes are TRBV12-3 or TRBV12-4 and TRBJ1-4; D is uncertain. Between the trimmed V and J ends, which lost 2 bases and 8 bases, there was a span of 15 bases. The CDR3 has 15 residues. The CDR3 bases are TGTGCCAGCAGTTTAAGTCTTGGGCTGAGGGAAAAACTGTTTTTT. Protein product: CASSLSLGLREKLFF.

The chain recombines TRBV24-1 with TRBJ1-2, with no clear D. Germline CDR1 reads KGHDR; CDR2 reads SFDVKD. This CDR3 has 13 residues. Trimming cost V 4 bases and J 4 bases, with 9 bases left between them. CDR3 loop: CATSEAGPYGYTF. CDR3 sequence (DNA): TGTGCCACCAGTGAGGCCGGACCCTATGGCTACACCTTC.

CDR3 residues: CASSFGGTGVDKAMNTEAFF. CDR3 bases: TGCGCCAGCAGCTTTGGAGGGACAGGGGTTGACAAAGCCATGAACACTGAAGCTTTCTTT. The chain has TRBV5-1 and TRBJ1-1; 10 nucleotides align to TRBD1. The CDR3 totals 20 residues. CDR1 is SGHRS, CDR2 YFSETQ, per germline. The J segment lost 0 bases and the V segment lost 2 bases, leaving 16 bases of the junction unmatched. The whole variable domain, filled in from reference TRBV5-1 and TRBJ1-1, reads KAGVTQTPRYLIKTRGQQVTLSCSPISGHRSVSWYQQTPGQGLQFLFEYFSETQRNKGNFPGRFSGRQFSNSRSEMNVSTLELGDSALYLCASSFGGTGVDKAMNTEAFFGQGTRLTVV.

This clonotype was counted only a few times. DNA for the CDR3: TGTGCCAGCAGCTTGGATGTGGACACTGAAGCTTTCTTT. It encodes CASSLDVDTEAFF. This chain connects TRBV5-6 to TRBJ1-1, with D hard to call. Trimming left V 0 bases short and J 3 bases short, with 6 bases between. The length of the CDR3 is 13 residues. From germline, CDR1 is SGHDT and CDR2 YYEEEE.

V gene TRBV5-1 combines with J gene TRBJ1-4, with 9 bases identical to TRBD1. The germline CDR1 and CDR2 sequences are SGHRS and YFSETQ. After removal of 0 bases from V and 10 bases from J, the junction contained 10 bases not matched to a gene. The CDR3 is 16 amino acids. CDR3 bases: TGCGCCAGCAGCTTGGAATTGGGACAGGGCATCGGAAAACTGTTTTTT. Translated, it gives CASSLELGQGIGKLFF.

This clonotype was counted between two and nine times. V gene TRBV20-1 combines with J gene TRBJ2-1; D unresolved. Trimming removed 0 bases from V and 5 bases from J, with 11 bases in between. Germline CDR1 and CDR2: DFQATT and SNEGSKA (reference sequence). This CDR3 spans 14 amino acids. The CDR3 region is CSARDGAGHNEQFF. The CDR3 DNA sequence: TGCAGTGCTAGAGATGGCGCAGGCCACAATGAGCAGTTCTTC.

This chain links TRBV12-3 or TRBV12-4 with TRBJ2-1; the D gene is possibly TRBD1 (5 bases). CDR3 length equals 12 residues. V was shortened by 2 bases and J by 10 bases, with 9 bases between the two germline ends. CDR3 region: CASSLQGLEQFF. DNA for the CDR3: TGTGCCAGCAGTTTACAGGGTCTGGAGCAGTTCTTC.

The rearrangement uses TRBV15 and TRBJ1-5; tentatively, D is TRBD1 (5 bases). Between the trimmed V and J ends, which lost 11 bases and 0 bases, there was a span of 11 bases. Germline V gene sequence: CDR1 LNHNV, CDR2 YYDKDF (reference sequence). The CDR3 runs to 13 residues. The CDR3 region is CAVGGDSNQPQHF. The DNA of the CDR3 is TGTGCCGTGGGGGGGGATAGCAATCAGCCCCAGCATTTT. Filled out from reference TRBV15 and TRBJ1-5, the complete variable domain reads DAMVIQNPRYQVTQFGKPVTLSCSQTLNHNVMYWYQQKSSQAPKLLFHYYDKDFNNEADTPDNFQSRRPNTSFCFLDIRSPGLGDTAMYLCAVGGDSNQPQHFGDGTRLSIL.

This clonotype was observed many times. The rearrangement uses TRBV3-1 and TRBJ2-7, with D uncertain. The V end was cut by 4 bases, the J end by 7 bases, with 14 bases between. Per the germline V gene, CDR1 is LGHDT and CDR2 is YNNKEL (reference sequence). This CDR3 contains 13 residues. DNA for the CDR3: TGTGCCAGCAGCCTCGCGATTTTGAGGGAGCAGTACTTC. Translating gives CASSLAILREQYF.

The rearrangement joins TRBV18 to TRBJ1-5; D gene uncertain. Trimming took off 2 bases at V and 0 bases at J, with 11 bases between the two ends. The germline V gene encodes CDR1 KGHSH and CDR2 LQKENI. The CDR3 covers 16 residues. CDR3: CASSPDGSYSNQPQHF. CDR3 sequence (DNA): TGTGCCAGCTCACCAGACGGTTCATATAGCAATCAGCCCCAGCATTTT.

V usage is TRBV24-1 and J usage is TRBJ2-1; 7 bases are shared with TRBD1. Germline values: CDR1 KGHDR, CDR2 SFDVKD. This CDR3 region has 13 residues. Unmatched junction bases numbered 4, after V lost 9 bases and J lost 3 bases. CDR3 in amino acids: CATRTGGYNEQFF. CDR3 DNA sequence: TGTGCCACCCGGACAGGCGGCTACAATGAGCAGTTCTTC.

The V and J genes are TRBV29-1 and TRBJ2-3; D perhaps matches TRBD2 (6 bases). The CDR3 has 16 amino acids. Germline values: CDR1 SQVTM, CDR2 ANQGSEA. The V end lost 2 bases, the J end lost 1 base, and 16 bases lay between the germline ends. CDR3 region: CSVEPAGRLGTDTQYF. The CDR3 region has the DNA TGCAGCGTTGAACCAGCGGGCCGACTAGGCACAGATACGCAGTATTTT.

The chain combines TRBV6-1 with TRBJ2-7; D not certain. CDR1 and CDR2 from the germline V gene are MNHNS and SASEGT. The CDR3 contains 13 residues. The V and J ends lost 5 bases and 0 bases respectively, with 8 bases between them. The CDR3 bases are TGTGCCAGCAGTCATACAGCCTCCTACGAGCAGTACTTC. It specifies CASSHTASYEQYF.

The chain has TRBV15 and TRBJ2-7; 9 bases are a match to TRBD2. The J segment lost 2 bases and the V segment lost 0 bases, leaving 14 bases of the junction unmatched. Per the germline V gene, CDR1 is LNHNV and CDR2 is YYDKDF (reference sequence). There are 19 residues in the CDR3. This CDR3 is CATSRDSGGGRASTYEQYF. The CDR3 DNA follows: TGTGCCACCAGCAGAGATTCGGGTGGCGGGAGGGCCTCAACCTACGAGCAGTACTTC.

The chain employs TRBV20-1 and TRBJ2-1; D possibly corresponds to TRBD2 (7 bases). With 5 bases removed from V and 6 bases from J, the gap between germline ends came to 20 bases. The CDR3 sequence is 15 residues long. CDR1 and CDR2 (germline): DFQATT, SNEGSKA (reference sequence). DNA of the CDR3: TGCAGTGCTGGGGGGGGGCGACGAACGACCAATGAGCAGTTCTTC. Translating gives CSAGGGRRTTNEQFF.

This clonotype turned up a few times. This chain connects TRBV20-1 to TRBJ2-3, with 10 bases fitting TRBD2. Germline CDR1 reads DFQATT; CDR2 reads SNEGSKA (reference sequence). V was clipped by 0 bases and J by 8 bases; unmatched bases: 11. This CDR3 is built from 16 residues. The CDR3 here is CSAREPSGSPLATQYF. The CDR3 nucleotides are TGCAGTGCTAGAGAGCCTAGCGGGAGCCCATTGGCTACGCAGTATTTT.

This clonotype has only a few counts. DNA of the CDR3: TGTGCCAGCAGTCCCGATGTGCGGGAGACCCAGTACTTC. Residues: CASSPDVRETQYF. The rearrangement uses TRBV6-1 and TRBJ2-5; no clear D. The CDR3 totals 13 residues. Between the trimmed V and J ends, which lost 5 bases and 5 bases, there was a span of 12 bases. Germline loops: CDR1 MNHNS, CDR2 SASEGT.

The CDR3 region has the DNA TGTGCCAGCGGGAGGGGACCCTTGAACACTGAAGCTTTCTTT. Protein: CASGRGPLNTEAFF. V and J are TRBV6-1 and TRBJ1-1; the D gene is possibly TRBD1 (5 bases). With 8 bases removed from V and 0 bases from J, the gap between germline ends came to 13 bases. The length of the CDR3 is 14 residues. Germline-derived CDR1 and CDR2 are MNHNS and SASEGT.

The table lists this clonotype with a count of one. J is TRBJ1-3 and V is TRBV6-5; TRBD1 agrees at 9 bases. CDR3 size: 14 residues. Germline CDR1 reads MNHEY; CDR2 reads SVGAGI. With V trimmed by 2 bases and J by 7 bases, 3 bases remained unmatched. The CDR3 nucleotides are TGTGCCAGCAGTTACGGACAGGGGATGAACACCATATATTTT. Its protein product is CASSYGQGMNTIYF.

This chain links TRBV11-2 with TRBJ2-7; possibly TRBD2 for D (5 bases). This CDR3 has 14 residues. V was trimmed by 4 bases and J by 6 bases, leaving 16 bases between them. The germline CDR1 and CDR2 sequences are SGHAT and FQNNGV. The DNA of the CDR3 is TGTGCCAGCAGCTGGGTAACTAGTTTGCCCGAGCAGTACTTC. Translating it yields CASSWVTSLPEQYF. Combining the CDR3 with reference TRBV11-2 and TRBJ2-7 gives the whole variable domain EAGVAQSPRYKIIEKRQSVAFWCNPISGHATLYWYQQILGQGPKLLIQFQNNGVVDDSQLPKDRFSAERLKGVDSTLKIQPAKLEDSAVYLCASSWVTSLPEQYFGPGTRLTVT.

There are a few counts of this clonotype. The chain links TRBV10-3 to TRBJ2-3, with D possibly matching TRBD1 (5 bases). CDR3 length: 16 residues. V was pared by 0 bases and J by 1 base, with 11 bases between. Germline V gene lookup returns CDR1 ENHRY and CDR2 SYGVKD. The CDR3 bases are TGTGCCATCAGTGAGTCGGCAGGGCCAGGCACAGATACGCAGTATTTT. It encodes CAISESAGPGTDTQYF.

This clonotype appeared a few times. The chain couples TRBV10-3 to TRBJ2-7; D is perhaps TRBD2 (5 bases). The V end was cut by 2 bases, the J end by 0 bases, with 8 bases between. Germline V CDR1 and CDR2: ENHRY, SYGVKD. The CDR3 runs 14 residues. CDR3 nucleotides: TGTGCCATCAGTGAGGAAGCGGTCTCCTACGAGCAGTACTTC. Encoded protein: CAISEEAVSYEQYF.

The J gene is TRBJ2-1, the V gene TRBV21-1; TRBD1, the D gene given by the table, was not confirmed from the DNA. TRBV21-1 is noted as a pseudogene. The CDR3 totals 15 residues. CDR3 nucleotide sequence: TGTGCCAGCAGCGCCCTTCCAACAGGTACCAATGAGCAGTTCTTC. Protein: CASSALPTGTNEQFF.